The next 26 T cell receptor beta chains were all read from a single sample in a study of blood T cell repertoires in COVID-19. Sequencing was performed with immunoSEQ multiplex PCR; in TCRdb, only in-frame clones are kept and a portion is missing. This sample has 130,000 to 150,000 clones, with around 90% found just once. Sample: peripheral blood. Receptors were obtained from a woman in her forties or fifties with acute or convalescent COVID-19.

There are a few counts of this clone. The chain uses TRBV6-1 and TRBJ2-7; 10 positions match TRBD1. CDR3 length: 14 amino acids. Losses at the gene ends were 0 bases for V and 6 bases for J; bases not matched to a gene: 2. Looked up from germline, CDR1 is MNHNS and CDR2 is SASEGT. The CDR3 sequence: CASSEAWDRGEQYF. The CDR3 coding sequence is TGTGCCAGCAGTGAAGCGTGGGACAGGGGCGAGCAGTACTTC.

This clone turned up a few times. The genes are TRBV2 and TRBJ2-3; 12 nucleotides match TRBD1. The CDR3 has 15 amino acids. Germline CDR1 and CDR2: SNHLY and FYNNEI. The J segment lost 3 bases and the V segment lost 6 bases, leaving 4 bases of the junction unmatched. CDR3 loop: CASRRDRGPTDTQYF. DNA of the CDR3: TGTGCCAGCAGACGGGACAGGGGGCCGACAGATACGCAGTATTTT.

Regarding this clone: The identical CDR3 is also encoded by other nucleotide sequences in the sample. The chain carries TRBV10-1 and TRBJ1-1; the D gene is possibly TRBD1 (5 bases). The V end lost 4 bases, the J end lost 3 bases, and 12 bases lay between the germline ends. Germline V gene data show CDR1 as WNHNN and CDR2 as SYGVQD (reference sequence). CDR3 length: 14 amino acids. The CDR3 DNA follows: TGCGCCAGCAGTGTGGGGCAGGGTGACACTGAAGCTTTCTTT. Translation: CASSVGQGDTEAFF.

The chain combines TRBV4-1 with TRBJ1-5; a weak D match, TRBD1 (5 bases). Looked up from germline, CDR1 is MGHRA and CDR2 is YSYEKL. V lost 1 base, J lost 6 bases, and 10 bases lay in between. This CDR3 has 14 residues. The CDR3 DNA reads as TGCGCCAGCAGCCAAGGGGAGGGGAGTCAGCCCCAGCATTTT. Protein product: CASSQGEGSQPQHF.

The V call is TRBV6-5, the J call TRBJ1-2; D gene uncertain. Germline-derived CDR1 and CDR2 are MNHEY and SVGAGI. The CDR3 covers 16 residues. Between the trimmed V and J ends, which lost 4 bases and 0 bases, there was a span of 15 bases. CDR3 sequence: CASSSSIRLPNYGYTF. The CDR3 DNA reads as TGTGCCAGCAGTTCCTCGATCAGGTTGCCTAACTATGGCTACACCTTC.

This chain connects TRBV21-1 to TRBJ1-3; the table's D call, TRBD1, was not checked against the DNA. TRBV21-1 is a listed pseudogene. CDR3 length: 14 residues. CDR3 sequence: CASSKEARRNTIYF. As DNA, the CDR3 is TGTGCCAGCAGCAAAGAAGCCAGGAGAAACACCATATATTTT.

The CDR3 sequence is CASSGGLAGANEQFF. CDR3 coding DNA: TGTGCCAGCAGCGGCGGACTAGCGGGAGCGAATGAGCAGTTCTTC. The J gene is TRBJ2-1, the V gene TRBV13; 13 positions agree with TRBD2. The CDR3 runs to 15 residues. V lost 5 bases, J lost 7 bases, and 5 bases stayed unmatched. CDR1 is PRHDT, CDR2 FYEKMQ, per germline (reference sequence).

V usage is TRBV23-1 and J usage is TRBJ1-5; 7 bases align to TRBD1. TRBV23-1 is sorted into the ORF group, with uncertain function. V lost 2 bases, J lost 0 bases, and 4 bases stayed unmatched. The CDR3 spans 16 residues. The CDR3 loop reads CASSQDRVYSNQPQHF. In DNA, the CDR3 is TGCGCCAGCAGTCAAGACAGGGTCTATAGCAATCAGCCCCAGCATTTT.

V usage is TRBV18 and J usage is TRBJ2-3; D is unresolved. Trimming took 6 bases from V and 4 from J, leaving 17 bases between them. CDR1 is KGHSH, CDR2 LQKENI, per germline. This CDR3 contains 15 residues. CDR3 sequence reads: CASSPNLGDSDTQYF. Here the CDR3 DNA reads TGTGCCAGCTCCCCTAATCTAGGTGATTCAGATACGCAGTATTTT.

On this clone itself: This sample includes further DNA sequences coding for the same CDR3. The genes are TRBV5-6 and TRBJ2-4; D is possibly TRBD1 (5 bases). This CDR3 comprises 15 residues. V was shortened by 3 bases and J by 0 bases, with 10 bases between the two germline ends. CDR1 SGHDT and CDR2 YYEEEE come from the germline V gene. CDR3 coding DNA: TGTGCCAGCAGCTCCCCAGGGCTAGCCAAAAACATTCAGTACTTC. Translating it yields CASSSPGLAKNIQYF.

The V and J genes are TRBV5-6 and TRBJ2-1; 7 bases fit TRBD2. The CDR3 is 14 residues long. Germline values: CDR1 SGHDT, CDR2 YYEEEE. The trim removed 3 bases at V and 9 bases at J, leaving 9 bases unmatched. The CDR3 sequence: CASSSLPTSSEQFF. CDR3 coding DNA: TGTGCCAGCAGCTCGCTCCCGACTAGCTCTGAGCAGTTCTTC.

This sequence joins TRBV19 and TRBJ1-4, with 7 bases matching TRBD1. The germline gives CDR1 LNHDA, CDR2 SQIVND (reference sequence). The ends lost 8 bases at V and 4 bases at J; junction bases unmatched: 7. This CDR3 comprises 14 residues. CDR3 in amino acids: CASGRDSFNEKLFF. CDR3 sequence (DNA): TGTGCCAGTGGCCGGGACAGTTTTAATGAAAAACTGTTTTTT.

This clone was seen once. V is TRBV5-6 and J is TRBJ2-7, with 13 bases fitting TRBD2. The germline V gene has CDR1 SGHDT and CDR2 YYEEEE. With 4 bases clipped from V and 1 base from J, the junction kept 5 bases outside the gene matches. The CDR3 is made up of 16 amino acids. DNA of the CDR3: TGTGCCAGCAGCCATGGACTAGCGGGAGTTTCCTACGAGCAGTACTTC. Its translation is CASSHGLAGVSYEQYF.

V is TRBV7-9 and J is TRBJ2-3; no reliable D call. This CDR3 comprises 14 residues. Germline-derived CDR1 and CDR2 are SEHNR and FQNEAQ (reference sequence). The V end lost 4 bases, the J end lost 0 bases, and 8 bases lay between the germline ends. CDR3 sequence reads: CASSSKTSTDTQYF. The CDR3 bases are TGTGCCAGCAGCTCGAAGACTAGCACAGATACGCAGTATTTT.

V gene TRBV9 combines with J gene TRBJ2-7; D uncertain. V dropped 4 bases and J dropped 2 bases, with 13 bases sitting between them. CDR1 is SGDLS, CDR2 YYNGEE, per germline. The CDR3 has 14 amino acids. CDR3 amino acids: CASSPEVATYEQYF. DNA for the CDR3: TGTGCCAGCAGCCCAGAGGTTGCCACCTACGAGCAGTACTTC.

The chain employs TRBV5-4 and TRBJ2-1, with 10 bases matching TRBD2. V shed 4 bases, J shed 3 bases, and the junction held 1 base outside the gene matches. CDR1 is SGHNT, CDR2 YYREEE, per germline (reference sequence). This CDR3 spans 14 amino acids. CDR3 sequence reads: CASSRTSGYNEQFF. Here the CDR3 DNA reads TGTGCCAGCAGCCGGACTAGCGGCTACAATGAGCAGTTCTTC.

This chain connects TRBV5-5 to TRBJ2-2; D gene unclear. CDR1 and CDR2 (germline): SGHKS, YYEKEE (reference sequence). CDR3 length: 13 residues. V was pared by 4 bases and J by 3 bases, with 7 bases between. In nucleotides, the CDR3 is TGTGCCAGCAGCGCCCTATACACCGGGGAGCTGTTTTTT. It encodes CASSALYTGELFF.

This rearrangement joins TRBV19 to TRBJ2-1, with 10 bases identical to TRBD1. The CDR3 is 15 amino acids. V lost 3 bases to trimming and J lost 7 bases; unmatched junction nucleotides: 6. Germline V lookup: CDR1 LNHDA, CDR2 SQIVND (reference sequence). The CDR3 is CASSMIDRGPNEQFF. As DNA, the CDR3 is TGTGCCAGTAGTATGATCGACAGGGGGCCTAATGAGCAGTTCTTC. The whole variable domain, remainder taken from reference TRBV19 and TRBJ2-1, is DGGITQSPKYLFRKEGQNVTLSCEQNLNHDAMYWYRQDPGQGLRLIYYSQIVNDFQKGDIAEGYSVSREKKESFPLTVTSAQKNPTAFYLCASSMIDRGPNEQFFGPGTRLTVL.

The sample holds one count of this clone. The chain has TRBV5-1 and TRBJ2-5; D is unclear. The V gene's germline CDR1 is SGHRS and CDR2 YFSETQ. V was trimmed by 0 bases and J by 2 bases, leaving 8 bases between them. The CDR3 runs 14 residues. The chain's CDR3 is CASSLGGLQETQYF. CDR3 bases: TGCGCCAGCAGCTTGGGAGGATTGCAAGAGACCCAGTACTTC.

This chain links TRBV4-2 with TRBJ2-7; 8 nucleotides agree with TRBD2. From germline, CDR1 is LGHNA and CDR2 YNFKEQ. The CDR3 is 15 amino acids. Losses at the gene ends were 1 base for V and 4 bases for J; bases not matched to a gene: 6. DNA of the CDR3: TGTGCCAGCAGCCAAGTCCAGCGGGAGACTTACGAGCAGTACTTC. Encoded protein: CASSQVQRETYEQYF.

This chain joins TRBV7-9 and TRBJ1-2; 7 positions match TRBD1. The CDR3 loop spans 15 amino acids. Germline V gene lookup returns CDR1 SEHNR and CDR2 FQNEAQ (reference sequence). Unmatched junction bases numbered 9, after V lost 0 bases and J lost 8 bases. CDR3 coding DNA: TGTGCCAGCAGCTTAGCTGGACGACAGGGCGAAGGCTACACCTTC. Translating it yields CASSLAGRQGEGYTF.

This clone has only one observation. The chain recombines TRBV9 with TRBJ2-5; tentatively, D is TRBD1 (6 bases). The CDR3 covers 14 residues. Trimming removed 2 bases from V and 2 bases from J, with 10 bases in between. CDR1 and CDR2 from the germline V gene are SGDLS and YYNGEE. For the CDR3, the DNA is TGTGCCAGCAGCGTTACCGGACAGCAAGAGACCCAGTACTTC. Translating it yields CASSVTGQQETQYF.

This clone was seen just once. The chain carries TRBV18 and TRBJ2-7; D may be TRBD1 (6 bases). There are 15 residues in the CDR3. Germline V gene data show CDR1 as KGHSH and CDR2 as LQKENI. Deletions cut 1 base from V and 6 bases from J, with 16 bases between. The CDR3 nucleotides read TGTGCCAGCTCACCACGTGCAACAGGGCGGGCCGAGCAGTACTTC. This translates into CASSPRATGRAEQYF.

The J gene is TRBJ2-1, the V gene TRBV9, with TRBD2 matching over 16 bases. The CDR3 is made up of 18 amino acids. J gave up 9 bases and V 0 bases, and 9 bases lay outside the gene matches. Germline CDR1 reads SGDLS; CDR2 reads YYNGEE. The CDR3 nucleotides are TGTGCCAGCAGCGTAGGGTCGGGACTAGCGGGAGGGTTTAGTGAGCAGTTCTTC. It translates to CASSVGSGLAGGFSEQFF.

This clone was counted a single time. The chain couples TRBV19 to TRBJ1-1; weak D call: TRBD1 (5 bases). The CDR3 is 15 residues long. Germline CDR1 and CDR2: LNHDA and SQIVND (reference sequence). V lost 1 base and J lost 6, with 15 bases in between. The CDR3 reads CASSIAGIKHSEAFF. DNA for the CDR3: TGTGCCAGTAGTATAGCAGGGATAAAGCATTCTGAAGCTTTCTTT.

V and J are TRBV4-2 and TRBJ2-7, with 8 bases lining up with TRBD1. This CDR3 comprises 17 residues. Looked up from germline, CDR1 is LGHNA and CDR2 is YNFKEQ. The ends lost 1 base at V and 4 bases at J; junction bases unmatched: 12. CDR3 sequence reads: CASSQAVDRVGGYEQYF. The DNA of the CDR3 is TGTGCCAGCAGCCAAGCTGTGGACAGGGTAGGCGGATACGAGCAGTACTTC.